This T cell receptor (beta chain) was sequenced in a study of CD8+CD57+ T cells in acquired aplastic anemia. The study profiled TCR beta VDJ and CDR3 using genomic DNA as template. TCRdb itself ran the reads through MiXCR, one entry per CDR3 protein. The sample lists a few hundred thousand distinct CDR3 sequences, around 60% occurring once. On this clonotype itself: Its antigen is currently unknown.

Germline trimming cut 6 bases from V and 3 bases from J; bases unmatched to any gene: 12. In germline, CDR1 is DFQATT, CDR2 SNEGSKA (reference sequence). This CDR3 has 17 amino acids. Findings of the study overall: The number of CD8+ CDR3 sequences shared by patients and controls was about 27.

Material: sorted CD4+, CD8+, or CD8+CD57+ T cells (not recorded which) from PBMCs. This TCR came from a human donor with severe aplastic anemia or a healthy control (not recorded which). This chain uses TRBV20-1 with TRBJ2-1; 12 bases are shared with TRBD2. The CDR3 is CSASSPPGLAGYNEQFF. Written as DNA, the CDR3 is TGCAGTGCCAGCTCACCACCGGGACTAGCGGGCTACAATGAGCAGTTCTTC.